The source of this TCR beta chain is a study of blood T cells in healthy people across ages. Then a second PCR, running roughly 7 to 11 cycles, was carried out with a sample-barcoded 5' primer and a J-beta primer mix. TCRdb called the 5' RACE reads again in MiXCR, with one record for every CDR3 protein. The table shows around 700,000 distinct CDR3 sequences, with more than 20% occurring only once. This clonotype showed up just a few times. The CDR3 sequence is 14 residues long. Germline values: CDR1 KGHSH, CDR2 LQKENI. The V end lost 2 bases, the J end lost 3 bases, and 11 bases lay between the germline ends. These data also formed part of another study, on T cells of mothers and their children. That work states: The sample comes from nine or ten healthy Caucasian donors: mothers and children.

The TCR sequence derives from a boy between 5 and 17 years old in good health. The chain has TRBV18 and TRBJ2-7; D is unresolved. Material: blood. CDR3 sequence (DNA): TGTGCCAGCTCACCAACGGTTGGCGGCTACGAGCAGTACTTC. It encodes CASSPTVGGYEQYF.